These 18 T cell receptor beta chains were all obtained from the same sample, sequenced in a study of cytomegalovirus exposure and HLA in healthy donors. The primer mix had 60 Vbeta and 13 Jbeta primers. Method: immunoSEQ multiplex PCR; TCRdb's copy keeps in-frame clones and lacks some. The table lists fewer than 150,000 clones, roughly three quarters of them singletons. Source material: PBMCs. These receptors all come from a man aged 25-45 years in good health and CMV-seronegative.

This clone showed up just a few times. The rearrangement joins TRBV19 to TRBJ2-1; TRBD2 matches at 11 bases. Per the germline V gene, CDR1 is LNHDA and CDR2 is SQIVND (reference sequence). This CDR3 has 14 amino acids. V shed 7 bases, J shed 8 bases, and the junction held 7 bases outside the gene matches. Here the CDR3 DNA reads TGTGCCAGTAAGGTAGCGGGAGGGCCTGATGAGCAGTTCTTC. Amino acid sequence: CASKVAGGPDEQFF.

The J gene is TRBJ1-2, the V gene TRBV7-2, with D perhaps TRBD1 (5 bases). Trimming took 3 bases from V and 5 from J, leaving 16 bases between them. The CDR3 is 15 residues long. Germline V gene data show CDR1 as SGHTA and CDR2 as FQGNSA. The CDR3 DNA follows: TGTGCCAGCAGCTTTGTGGCCCAGGGTGGGTATGGCTACACCTTC. It encodes CASSFVAQGGYGYTF.

This chain uses TRBV7-6 with TRBJ2-7; TRBD2 agrees at 8 bases. The junction had 7 bases not matched to a gene; V was cut back by 5 bases and J by 4 bases. CDR1 is SGHVS and CDR2 is FNYEAQ in the germline V gene. CDR3 length equals 14 residues. The CDR3 spells CASSQLAGTYEQYF. The CDR3 DNA reads as TGTGCCAGCAGCCAATTAGCGGGGACGTACGAGCAGTACTTC.

This chain joins TRBV12-5 and TRBJ2-1, with a weak D call TRBD1 (6 bases). Trimming stripped 3 bases from V and 9 bases from J, with 12 bases between. Germline V gene lookup returns CDR1 LGHNT and CDR2 FRNRAP. CDR3 length equals 13 residues. The CDR3 DNA is TGTGCTAGTGGTTTTCCAGGACAGAGTGAGCAGTTCTTC. Its translation is CASGFPGQSEQFF.

V gene TRBV4-2 combines with J gene TRBJ2-3, with D maybe TRBD2 (6 bases). The CDR3 consists of 15 residues. V shed 0 bases and J shed 5 bases, with 12 bases lying between them. From germline, CDR1 is LGHNA and CDR2 YNFKEQ. As DNA, the CDR3 is TGTGCCAGCAGCCAAGAGACTAGGGATAAAGATACGCAGTATTTT. This sequence encodes CASSQETRDKDTQYF.

There are a few counts of this clone. This chain joins TRBV27 and TRBJ1-1, with TRBD1 matching over 9 bases. Germline loops: CDR1 MNHEY, CDR2 SMNVEV (reference sequence). V was pared by 5 bases and J by 11 bases, with 3 bases of the junction left unmatched. This CDR3 is 11 amino acids long. For the CDR3, the DNA is TGTGCCAGCAGTCGAGGACAGGGGGCTTTCTTT. Translated, it gives CASSRGQGAFF.

The chain uses TRBV6-1 and TRBJ2-5, with D possibly being TRBD2 (5 bases). The CDR3 contains 13 residues. The germline CDR1 and CDR2 sequences are MNHNS and SASEGT. The V and J ends lost 6 bases and 3 bases respectively, with 11 bases between them. In nucleotides, the CDR3 is TGTGCCAGCAGCGGAGGATCTGAAGAGACCCAGTACTTC. This codes for CASSGGSEETQYF.

DNA for the CDR3: TGTGCCAGCAGCCCTACCGTAGCGCCAGAGACCCAGTACTTC. As protein: CASSPTVAPETQYF. The chain joins TRBV7-9 to TRBJ2-5, with a weak D call TRBD2 (5 bases). The CDR3 loop spans 14 amino acids. Germline V CDR1 and CDR2: SEHNR, FQNEAQ (reference sequence). Trimming pared 5 bases from V and 4 bases from J, leaving 14 bases between.

This chain connects TRBV6-5 to TRBJ1-2, with D perhaps matching TRBD1 (6 bases). The V gene's germline CDR1 is MNHEY and CDR2 SVGAGI. The ends were cut back, 3 bases at V and 7 bases at J, with 9 bases in the middle. The CDR3 totals 12 residues. CDR3 nucleotides: TGTGCCAGCAGTTATAGGGGGGGTGGCTACACCTTC. Protein product: CASSYRGGGYTF.

This clone occurred once. V and J are TRBV9 and TRBJ2-7; TRBD2 aligns across 13 bases. The germline V gene has CDR1 SGDLS and CDR2 YYNGEE. V shed 0 bases, J shed 5 bases, and the junction held 5 bases outside the gene matches. This CDR3 contains 16 residues. DNA for the CDR3: TGTGCCAGCAGCGTAGGACTAGCGGGAGGAGTCCACGAGCAGTACTTC. Translating it yields CASSVGLAGGVHEQYF.

The rearrangement uses TRBV30 and TRBJ1-3; D gene ambiguous. V was trimmed by 1 base and J by 9 bases, leaving 10 bases between them. This CDR3 is built from 12 residues. Looked up from germline, CDR1 is GTSNPN and CDR2 is SVGIG (reference sequence). CDR3 in DNA: TGTGCCTGGAGTGAGTCTTCCAGCACCATATATTTT. This gives the protein CAWSESSSTIYF.

V usage is TRBV5-6 and J usage is TRBJ1-1, with TRBD1 matching 9 bases. CDR3 length: 14 amino acids. The germline CDR1 and CDR2 sequences are SGHDT and YYEEEE. J was trimmed by 1 base and V by 3 bases; bases with no gene match: 1. DNA for the CDR3: TGTGCCAGCAGCTCGACAGGGGGGAACACTGAAGCTTTCTTT. This codes for CASSSTGGNTEAFF.

The rearrangement joins TRBV29-1 to TRBJ2-1, with TRBD2 matching 8 bases. V trimming: 5 bases; J trimming: 4 bases; junction bases outside the gene matches: 10. The germline CDR1 and CDR2 sequences are SQVTM and ANQGSEA. This CDR3 is built from 15 residues. The CDR3 is CSVPKGASGYNEQFF. The CDR3, as DNA: TGCAGCGTTCCGAAGGGAGCTAGCGGGTACAATGAGCAGTTCTTC.

The sample holds one count of this clone. This rearrangement joins TRBV6-6 to TRBJ2-3; weak D call: TRBD2 (7 bases). Looked up from germline, CDR1 is MNHNY and CDR2 is SVGAGI (reference sequence). Trimming took off 5 bases at V and 5 bases at J, with 14 bases between the two ends. The CDR3 runs 14 residues. For the CDR3, the DNA is TGTGCCAGCAGTCCCCGGGGGGCGGAAGATACGCAGTATTTT. This translates into CASSPRGAEDTQYF.

V usage is TRBV13 and J usage is TRBJ1-1; 8 bases fit TRBD1. After removal of 5 bases from V and 4 bases from J, the junction contained 15 bases not matched to a gene. Germline V gene sequence: CDR1 PRHDT, CDR2 FYEKMQ (reference sequence). The CDR3 is 17 amino acids. The CDR3 here is CASSPWTGKIGGTEAFF. In DNA, the CDR3 is TGTGCCAGCAGCCCCTGGACAGGGAAGATTGGGGGCACTGAAGCTTTCTTT.

This chain uses TRBV2 with TRBJ1-1; the match to TRBD1 covers 10 bases. The V gene end was trimmed by 5 bases and the J gene end by 6 bases; junction bases not matched to a gene: 6. CDR1 SNHLY and CDR2 FYNNEI come from the germline V gene. The CDR3 has 14 amino acids. CDR3 in amino acids: CASSQRTGGAEAFF. CDR3 nucleotide sequence: TGTGCCAGCAGTCAAAGGACAGGGGGGGCTGAAGCTTTCTTT.

In its sample, this clone was seen a few times. The chain links TRBV6-1 to TRBJ1-1, with D maybe TRBD1 (6 bases). Germline CDR1 and CDR2: MNHNS and SASEGT. V was pared by 7 bases and J by 4 bases, with 16 bases between. The CDR3 runs to 14 residues. The CDR3 sequence: CASITRGGGTEAFF. The CDR3 coding sequence is TGTGCCAGCATTACAAGGGGAGGGGGCACTGAAGCTTTCTTT.

This clone has only a few counts. This chain joins TRBV5-4 and TRBJ1-1, with D maybe TRBD1 (5 bases). Per the germline V gene, CDR1 is SGHNT and CDR2 is YYREEE (reference sequence). V was pared by 7 bases and J by 1 base, with 11 bases between. This CDR3 spans 13 amino acids. The CDR3 sequence: CASRQDRNTEAFF. Here the CDR3 DNA reads TGTGCCAGCCGTCAAGACAGGAACACTGAAGCTTTCTTT. The full variable domain, rest sourced from reference TRBV5-4 and TRBJ1-1, is ETGVTQSPTHLIKTRGQQVTLRCSSQSGHNTVSWYQQALGQGPQFIFQYYREEENGRGNFPPRFSGLQFPNYSSELNVNALELDDSALYLCASRQDRNTEAFFGQGTRLTVV.